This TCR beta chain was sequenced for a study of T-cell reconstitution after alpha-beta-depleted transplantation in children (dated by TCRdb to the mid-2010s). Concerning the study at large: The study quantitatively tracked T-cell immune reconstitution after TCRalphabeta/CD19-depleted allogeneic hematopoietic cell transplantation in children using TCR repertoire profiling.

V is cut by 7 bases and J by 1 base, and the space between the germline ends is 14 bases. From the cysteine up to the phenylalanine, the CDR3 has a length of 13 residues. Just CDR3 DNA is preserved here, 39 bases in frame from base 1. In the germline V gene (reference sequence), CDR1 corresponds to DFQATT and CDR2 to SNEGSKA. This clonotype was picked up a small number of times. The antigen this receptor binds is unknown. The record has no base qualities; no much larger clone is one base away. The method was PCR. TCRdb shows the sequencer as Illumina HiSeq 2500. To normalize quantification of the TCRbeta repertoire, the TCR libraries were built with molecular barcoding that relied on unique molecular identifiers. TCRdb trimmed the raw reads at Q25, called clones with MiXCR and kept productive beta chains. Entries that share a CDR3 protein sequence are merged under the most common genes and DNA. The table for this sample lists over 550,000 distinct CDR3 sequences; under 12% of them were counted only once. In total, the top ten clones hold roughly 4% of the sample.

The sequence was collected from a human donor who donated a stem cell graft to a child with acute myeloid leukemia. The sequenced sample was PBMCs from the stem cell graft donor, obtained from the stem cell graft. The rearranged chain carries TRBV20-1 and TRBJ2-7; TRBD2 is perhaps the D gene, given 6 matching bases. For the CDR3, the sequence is CSGQEGLSYEQYF. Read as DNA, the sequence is TGCAGTGGTCAGGAGGGCTTATCCTACGAGCAGTACTTC.